The entry below gives a single T cell receptor beta chain sequence along with its context. TCRdb's table, derived via immunoSEQ multiplex PCR, lists solely in-frame clones and lacks some. The sample lists 45,000 to 65,000 clones; nearly 90% were seen once. These data come from a study of blood T cell repertoires in COVID-19. Study as a whole: COVID-19 samples from acute and convalescent phases originated in the United States, Italy and Spain.

Germline assignment: CDR1 SQVTM and CDR2 ANQGSEA. After removal of 6 bases from V and 3 bases from J, the junction contained 10 bases not matched to a gene. The CDR3 is 16 amino acids. The chain recombines TRBV29-1 with TRBJ2-1, with 11 bases lining up with TRBD2. This receptor was taken from an elderly man with active or convalescent COVID-19. Sequencing was performed on peripheral blood. CDR3 protein: CSVPAELAGVYNEQFF. The CDR3 DNA sequence: TGCAGCGTCCCCGCGGAACTAGCGGGAGTCTACAATGAGCAGTTCTTC.